The 18 T cell receptor beta chains given below trace back to one sample, sequenced in a study of long-term antiretroviral therapy in people with HIV. Survey level was the resolution at which the v3.0 immunoSEQ assay ran. Data came from immunoSEQ multiplex PCR; TCRdb stores just in-frame clones and leaves some out. The sample contains some 35,000 clones, approximately 85% of which appear only once. Sequencing used unsorted PBMCs, obtained 2.2 years after starting antiretroviral therapy. The source of these receptors is a young man with HIV.

V is TRBV30 and J is TRBJ2-1, with 8 bases lining up with TRBD1. Per the germline V gene, CDR1 is GTSNPN and CDR2 is SVGIG (reference sequence). With 5 bases clipped from V and 5 bases from J, the junction kept 14 bases outside the gene matches. The CDR3 sequence is 16 residues long. DNA of the CDR3: TGTGCCTGGGGCCCTCATTGGGACAGGAGAAACAATGAGCAGTTCTTC. This gives the protein CAWGPHWDRRNNEQFF.

The V gene is TRBV29-1, the J gene TRBJ2-3, with 8 nucleotides matching TRBD1. The CDR3 totals 14 residues. The germline gives CDR1 SQVTM, CDR2 ANQGSEA. V trimming: 5 bases; J trimming: 3 bases; junction bases outside the gene matches: 7. CDR3 loop: CSVPDRALTDTQYF. The DNA of the CDR3 is TGCAGCGTTCCGGACAGGGCCCTAACAGATACGCAGTATTTT.

The V and J genes are TRBV9 and TRBJ1-1; TRBD1 is a possible D gene (6 bases). CDR1 and CDR2 from the germline V gene are SGDLS and YYNGEE. This CDR3 has 17 residues. The V gene lost 4 bases and the J gene lost 1 base, with 20 bases spanning the gap. CDR3 loop: CASSPEDRSIWNTEAFF. The CDR3 nucleotides read TGTGCCAGCAGCCCAGAGGACAGATCCATTTGGAACACTGAAGCTTTCTTT.

The chain links TRBV19 to TRBJ2-7, with 7 positions matching TRBD1. The germline gives CDR1 LNHDA, CDR2 SQIVND (reference sequence). The junction had 9 bases not matched to a gene; V was cut back by 5 bases and J by 2 bases. This CDR3 contains 15 residues. CDR3 sequence reads: CASSPQDRPTYEQYF. In DNA form, the CDR3 reads TGTGCCAGTAGTCCCCAGGACAGGCCAACCTACGAGCAGTACTTC.

This clone is a singleton in its sample. The chain links TRBV7-6 to TRBJ1-4, with no clear D. V was trimmed by 5 bases and J by 0 bases, leaving 16 bases between them. Germline CDR1 and CDR2: SGHVS and FNYEAQ. The CDR3 has 17 amino acids. For the CDR3, the DNA is TGTGCCAGCAGCCCTTATAAAGATTACACAACTAATGAAAAACTGTTTTTT. Translation gives CASSPYKDYTTNEKLFF.

J is TRBJ1-5 and V is TRBV27; possible D gene TRBD1, 5 bases. The CDR3 runs 13 residues. V gave up 0 bases and J gave up 9 bases, with 9 bases separating them. CDR1 and CDR2 (germline): MNHEY, SMNVEV (reference sequence). CDR3 residues: CASSLSGGGPQHF. The CDR3 coding sequence is TGTGCCAGCAGTTTATCAGGCGGGGGGCCCCAGCATTTT.

The genes are TRBV4-3 and TRBJ2-1; D gene uncertain. The germline CDR1 and CDR2 sequences are LGHNA and YSLEER. The CDR3 consists of 14 residues. Trimming shortened V by 0 bases and J by 5 bases, and 8 bases separated the two germline ends. CDR3 sequence: CASSQDGTDNEQFF. The CDR3 nucleotides are TGCGCCAGCAGCCAAGATGGAACCGACAATGAGCAGTTCTTC.

CDR3 sequence (DNA): TGTGCCAGCAGCGCTACAGGGGGCTTTGGCTATGGCTACACCTTC. This gives the protein CASSATGGFGYGYTF. The rearrangement links TRBV11-2 to TRBJ1-2, with 9 positions matching TRBD1. With 5 bases clipped from V and 4 bases from J, the junction kept 8 bases outside the gene matches. CDR1 is SGHAT and CDR2 is FQNNGV in the germline V gene. The length of the CDR3 is 15 residues.

This clone was seen only once. V and J are TRBV30 and TRBJ2-1; 7 nucleotides line up with TRBD2. Germline-derived CDR1 and CDR2 are GTSNPN and SVGIG (reference sequence). This CDR3 comprises 15 residues. The V segment lost 1 base and the J segment 4 bases; nucleotides outside the gene matches: 7. This chain's CDR3 is CAWSAAGVTYNEQFF. In DNA form, the CDR3 reads TGTGCCTGGAGTGCTGCGGGGGTAACATACAATGAGCAGTTCTTC. Based on the CDR3 plus reference TRBV30 and TRBJ2-1, the full variable domain is SQTIHQWPATLVQPVGSPLSLECTVEGTSNPNLYWYRQAAGRGLQLLFYSVGIGQISSEVPQNLSASRPQDRQFILSSKKLLLSDSGFYLCAWSAAGVTYNEQFFGPGTRLTVL.

The rearrangement uses TRBV5-8 and TRBJ1-1; possible D gene TRBD1, 5 bases. V lost 0 bases and J 6 bases, leaving 6 bases between the germline ends. Germline V gives CDR1 SGHTS, CDR2 YDEGEE. The CDR3 is 12 amino acids. CDR3 in amino acids: CASSLGGPEAFF. CDR3 nucleotide sequence: TGTGCCAGCAGCTTGGGGGGCCCTGAAGCTTTCTTT.

The chain links TRBV4-1 to TRBJ2-1; tentatively, D is TRBD1 or TRBD2 (7 bases each). V lost 4 bases and J 7 bases, leaving 14 bases between the germline ends. This CDR3 spans 14 amino acids. CDR1 is MGHRA and CDR2 is YSYEKL in the germline V gene. The CDR3 loop reads CASSRTQGGNEQFF. CDR3 coding DNA: TGCGCCAGCAGCCGGACGCAGGGGGGGAATGAGCAGTTCTTC.

The V and J genes are TRBV5-6 and TRBJ2-7; D uncertain. V shed 1 base and J shed 1 base, with 18 bases lying between them. Germline CDR1 and CDR2: SGHDT and YYEEEE. The CDR3 runs 17 residues. The CDR3 nucleotides are TGTGCCAGCAGCTTGCGTCCTCGGTCAGGCGGTTCCTACGAGCAGTACTTC. Its protein product is CASSLRPRSGGSYEQYF.

This clone was recorded only once. The J gene is TRBJ2-1, the V gene TRBV5-4, with D uncertain. Germline V gives CDR1 SGHNT, CDR2 YYREEE (reference sequence). V lost 0 bases and J 6 bases, leaving 4 bases between the germline ends. This CDR3 region has 12 residues. Written as DNA, the CDR3 is TGTGCCAGCAGCTTGGGAGCCAATGAGCAGTTCTTC. It specifies CASSLGANEQFF.

Only one count was recorded for this clone. The chain recombines TRBV11-2 with TRBJ2-2; TRBD1 agrees at 9 bases. With V trimmed by 5 bases and J by 5 bases, 6 bases remained unmatched. The germline V gene has CDR1 SGHAT and CDR2 FQNNGV. The CDR3 covers 15 residues. The CDR3, as DNA: TGTGCCAGCAGCAAACAGGGGGCGAGGACCGGGGAGCTGTTTTTT. Residues: CASSKQGARTGELFF.

Here the CDR3 DNA reads TGTGCCAGCAGGGGGCCGGGGGGCAATTCACCCCTCCACTTT. It yields the protein CASRGPGGNSPLHF. V and J are TRBV27 and TRBJ1-6; perhaps TRBD1 as D (6 bases). From germline, CDR1 is MNHEY and CDR2 SMNVEV (reference sequence). CDR3 length equals 14 residues. Trimming took 6 bases from V and 7 from J, leaving 13 bases between them.

The CDR3: CAWSPKTSGRFVGNYNEQFF. The DNA of the CDR3 is TGTGCCTGGAGTCCCAAGACTAGCGGGAGGTTCGTAGGCAACTACAATGAGCAGTTCTTC. The V and J genes are TRBV30 and TRBJ2-1, with 13 nucleotides matching TRBD2. Germline CDR1 and CDR2: GTSNPN and SVGIG (reference sequence). This CDR3 is 20 amino acids long. V was clipped by 2 bases and J by 3 bases; unmatched bases: 16.

The CDR3 sequence is CASSFGQAEQYF. The CDR3 bases are TGTGCCAGCAGCTTCGGGCAGGCCGAGCAGTACTTC. J is TRBJ2-7 and V is TRBV5-4; the D is unclear. V dropped 2 bases and J dropped 6 bases, with 9 bases sitting between them. Germline loops: CDR1 SGHNT, CDR2 YYREEE (reference sequence). CDR3 length equals 12 residues. The complete variable domain, with remaining parts taken from reference TRBV5-4 and TRBJ2-7, reads ETGVTQSPTHLIKTRGQQVTLRCSSQSGHNTVSWYQQALGQGPQFIFQYYREEENGRGNFPPRFSGLQFPNYSSELNVNALELDDSALYLCASSFGQAEQYFGPGTRLTVT.

J is TRBJ1-6 and V is TRBV5-4; 8 positions agree with TRBD1. Germline-derived CDR1 and CDR2 are SGHNT and YYREEE (reference sequence). With V trimmed by 2 bases and J by 9 bases, 7 bases remained unmatched. The length of the CDR3 is 15 residues. CDR3 residues: CASSLSGTGGSPLHF. In DNA form, the CDR3 reads TGTGCCAGCAGCTTAAGCGGGACAGGTGGTTCACCCCTCCACTTT.